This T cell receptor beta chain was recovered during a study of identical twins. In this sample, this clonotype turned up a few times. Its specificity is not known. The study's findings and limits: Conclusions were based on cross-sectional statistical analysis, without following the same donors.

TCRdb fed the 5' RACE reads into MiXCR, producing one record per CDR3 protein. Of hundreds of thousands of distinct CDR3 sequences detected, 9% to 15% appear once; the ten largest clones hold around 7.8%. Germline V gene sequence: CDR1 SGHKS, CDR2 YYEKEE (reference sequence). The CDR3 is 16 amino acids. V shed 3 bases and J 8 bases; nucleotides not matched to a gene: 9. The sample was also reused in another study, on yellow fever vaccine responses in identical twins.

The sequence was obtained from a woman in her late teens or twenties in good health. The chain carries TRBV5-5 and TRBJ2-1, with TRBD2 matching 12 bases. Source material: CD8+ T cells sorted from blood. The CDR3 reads CASSSTSGSARDEQFF. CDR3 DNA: TGTGCCAGCAGCTCGACTAGCGGGAGTGCTAGGGATGAGCAGTTCTTC. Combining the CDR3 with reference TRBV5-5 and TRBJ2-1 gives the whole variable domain DAGVTQSPTHLIKTRGQQVTLRCSPISGHKSVSWYQQVLGQGPQFIFQYYEKEERGRGNFPDRFSARQFPNYSSELNVNALLLGDSALYLCASSSTSGSARDEQFFGPGTRLTVL.